The next 27 T cell receptor beta chains were all read from a single sample in a study of OX40 agonist ivuxolimab in advanced cancers. Library generation was performed with the immunoSEQ multiplex PCR assay. As stored in TCRdb, this immuneACCESS dataset retains in-frame rearrangements with V and J assigned. A fraction of the clones does not appear; measured against another copy, unresolved V genes explain less than half of the discrepancy, and the remainder lacks a known reason. Counted in this sample were 65,000 to 90,000 clones; more than 80% of them appeared once. The ten largest clones add up to 8.4% of the sample. The input for sequencing was CD4+ or CD8+ T cells sorted from blood, taken in a trial of the OX40 agonist ivuxolimab. Receptors were obtained from an adult with an advanced solid tumor such as melanoma, head and neck, liver or kidney cancer.

The chain uses TRBV11-3 and TRBJ2-7; unclear D gene. Germline lookup yields CDR1 SGHNT and CDR2 YENEEA. The CDR3 is 15 residues long. The V and J ends lost 4 bases and 2 bases respectively, with 15 bases between them. CDR3 in DNA: TGTGCCAGCAGCTCCTTGGACGCGTTACCCTACGAGCAGTACTTC. Amino acids: CASSSLDALPYEQYF.

J is TRBJ2-7 and V is TRBV28; tentatively, D is TRBD1 (6 bases). Per the germline V gene, CDR1 is MDHEN and CDR2 is SYDVKM. The CDR3 runs to 14 residues. Trimming took off 5 bases at V and 7 bases at J, with 18 bases between the two ends. CDR3 nucleotide sequence: TGTGCCAGCAGTCCCCTATCGAGGGGGAAGGAGCAGTACTTC. As protein: CASSPLSRGKEQYF.

The V and J genes are TRBV28 and TRBJ2-5; D might be TRBD2 (6 bases). The CDR3 consists of 13 residues. Trimming removed 5 bases at V and 5 bases at J, with 12 bases between. Germline assignment: CDR1 MDHEN and CDR2 SYDVKM. CDR3 sequence (DNA): TGTGCCAGCAGTCCAAGCGGGTATGAGACCCAGTACTTC. Its translation is CASSPSGYETQYF.

This chain uses TRBV11-2 with TRBJ1-2; 8 bases match TRBD1. The germline gives CDR1 SGHAT, CDR2 FQNNGV. This CDR3 has 15 residues. The V and J ends lost 7 bases and 2 bases, in that order; junction bases with no gene match: 9. CDR3 protein: CASKYRQGLNYGYTF. The CDR3 nucleotides are TGTGCCAGCAAATACAGACAGGGGTTGAACTATGGCTACACCTTC.

In this sample, this clone turned up once. This chain links TRBV15 with TRBJ2-2; 7 nucleotides align to TRBD2. Germline V gene data show CDR1 as LNHNV and CDR2 as YYDKDF (reference sequence). The CDR3 has 16 amino acids. With V trimmed by 3 bases and J by 4 bases, 8 bases remained unmatched. CDR3 region: CATSRGSLAATGELFF. Written as DNA, the CDR3 is TGTGCCACCAGCAGGGGGTCTCTAGCGGCCACCGGGGAGCTGTTTTTT.

The chain links TRBV7-2 to TRBJ2-7, with D perhaps matching TRBD1 (5 bases). The germline V gene encodes CDR1 SGHTA and CDR2 FQGNSA. The germline V and J ends were trimmed by 1 base and 3 bases, with 10 bases remaining between them. The CDR3 spans 14 residues. The CDR3 DNA follows: TGTGCCAGCAGCTTAGTAAGGGGCCTCTACGAGCAGTACGTC. This codes for CASSLVRGLYEQYV.

This clone was observed a few times. The V gene is TRBV18, the J gene TRBJ2-7; tentatively, D is TRBD1 (6 bases). The germline CDR1 and CDR2 sequences are KGHSH and LQKENI. The ends were cut back, 3 bases at V and 6 bases at J, with 12 bases in the middle. This CDR3 has 13 amino acids. The CDR3 DNA follows: TGTGCCAGCTCACCTAGGACAGTTCCCGAGCAGTACTTC. Its translation is CASSPRTVPEQYF.

A note on this clone: The same CDR3 also results from other DNA sequences found in this sample. This sequence joins TRBV19 and TRBJ1-5; possibly TRBD1 for D (5 bases). Trimming took 2 bases from V and 1 from J, leaving 6 bases between them. The CDR3 covers 14 residues. Germline V gene sequence: CDR1 LNHDA, CDR2 SQIVND (reference sequence). CDR3 nucleotide sequence: TGTGCCAGTAGTATACGGGACAGCAATCAGCCCCAGCATTTT. It is translated as CASSIRDSNQPQHF.

The V call is TRBV7-8, the J call TRBJ2-3, with 7 bases aligning to TRBD2. The CDR3 spans 15 residues. Germline lookup yields CDR1 SGHVS and CDR2 FQNEAQ. V dropped 5 bases and J dropped 4; count of bases not matched to a gene: 9. CDR3 sequence (DNA): TGTGCCAGCAGCCCAGGGACTATATCTGCAGATACGCAGTATTTT. Residues: CASSPGTISADTQYF.

This clone was found once. V gene TRBV4-1 combines with J gene TRBJ2-2, with D perhaps matching TRBD1 (6 bases). The CDR3 contains 17 residues. Trimming removed 1 base at V and 6 bases at J, with 18 bases between. CDR1 MGHRA and CDR2 YSYEKL come from the germline V gene. In nucleotides, the CDR3 is TGCGCCAGCAGCCAAGGCGGTGACTCCGCAGGGGCCGGGGAGCTGTTTTTT. It is translated as CASSQGGDSAGAGELFF.

CDR3 sequence (DNA): TGTGCCAGCAGCGTAGGAGGGGCGCATGGAAACACCATATATTTT. Translated, it gives CASSVGGAHGNTIYF. V and J are TRBV9 and TRBJ1-3, with a weak D call TRBD1 (5 bases). The V end lost 0 bases, the J end lost 3 bases, and 10 bases lay between the germline ends. Germline V gene lookup returns CDR1 SGDLS and CDR2 YYNGEE. The CDR3 is 15 amino acids.

The chain is built from TRBV28 and TRBJ2-1, with a weak D call TRBD2 (6 bases). This CDR3 spans 15 amino acids. Germline assignment: CDR1 MDHEN and CDR2 SYDVKM. With 1 base removed from V and 2 bases from J, the gap between germline ends came to 9 bases. The CDR3 sequence: CASSLFAGPYNEQFF. The CDR3, as DNA: TGTGCCAGCAGTTTATTCGCGGGGCCCTACAATGAGCAGTTCTTC.

This clone was seen just once. The CDR3, as DNA: TGTGCCAGCAGGTTGACAGTCCGCTCTGGGGCCAACGTCCTGACTTTC. It encodes CASRLTVRSGANVLTF. The V gene is TRBV28, the J gene TRBJ2-6; weak D call: TRBD1 (5 bases). The CDR3 has 16 amino acids. Trimming cost V 6 bases and J 0 bases, with 12 bases left between them. In germline, CDR1 is MDHEN, CDR2 SYDVKM.

The chain employs TRBV29-1 and TRBJ2-3; 8 bases are shared with TRBD2. Germline-derived CDR1 and CDR2 are SQVTM and ANQGSEA. The V gene end was trimmed by 5 bases and the J gene end by 4 bases; junction bases not matched to a gene: 20. The CDR3 is 18 residues long. This chain's CDR3 is CSVKGRGAVVFRADTQYF. The CDR3, as DNA: TGCAGCGTTAAGGGGCGGGGGGCAGTCGTGTTTCGCGCAGATACGCAGTATTTT.

The chain uses TRBV13 and TRBJ2-1; D is unresolved. Trimming removed 3 bases from V and 0 bases from J, with 6 bases in between. Germline CDR1 PRHDT, CDR2 FYEKMQ (reference sequence). The CDR3 sequence is 14 residues long. This CDR3 is CASSFPDSYNEQFF. The CDR3 coding sequence is TGTGCCAGCAGCTTCCCTGACTCCTACAATGAGCAGTTCTTC.

The chain has TRBV29-1 and TRBJ1-5; tentative D call: TRBD1 (5 bases). The V gene's germline CDR1 is SQVTM and CDR2 ANQGSEA. This CDR3 spans 15 amino acids. V dropped 6 bases and J dropped 3 bases, with 18 bases sitting between them. The CDR3 loop is CSVIGRGRVNQPQHF. The CDR3, as DNA: TGCAGCGTCATAGGAAGGGGCAGGGTCAATCAGCCCCAGCATTTT.

This clone was observed a few times. The chain recombines TRBV25-1 with TRBJ1-2; D ambiguous. The germline V and J ends were trimmed by 8 bases and 4 bases, with 17 bases remaining between them. The CDR3 loop spans 14 amino acids. Germline V gene lookup returns CDR1 MGHDK and CDR2 SYGVNS. The CDR3 is CASSDKGRIYGYTF. In DNA, the CDR3 is TGTGCCAGCTCAGACAAAGGCAGAATCTATGGCTACACCTTC.

This clone showed up just a few times. The rearrangement joins TRBV6-5 to TRBJ2-7, with D perhaps assigned TRBD1 or TRBD2 (5 bases each). With 4 bases removed from V and 2 bases from J, the gap between germline ends came to 18 bases. CDR1 and CDR2 from the germline V gene are MNHEY and SVGAGI. The CDR3 totals 16 residues. Here the CDR3 DNA reads TGTGCCAGCAGTTGTTACAGAGGGGCGGATACCTACGAGCAGTACGTC. Protein: CASSCYRGADTYEQYV.

CDR3 residues: CAWSVAGGPGDEQFF. The CDR3, as DNA: TGTGCCTGGAGTGTGGCGGGAGGGCCTGGAGATGAGCAGTTCTTC. The V call is TRBV30, the J call TRBJ2-1; TRBD2 agrees at 9 bases. CDR1 GTSNPN and CDR2 SVGIG come from the germline V gene (reference sequence). The J segment lost 8 bases and the V segment lost 0 bases, leaving 8 bases of the junction unmatched. CDR3 size: 15 residues.

J is TRBJ2-1 and V is TRBV11-2; D gene unclear. CDR1 is SGHAT, CDR2 FQNNGV, per germline. The CDR3 has 15 residues. Trimming removed 3 bases from V and 2 bases from J, with 11 bases in between. The CDR3 coding sequence is TGTGCCAGCAGCTTGGTGGTTACCCCCTACAATGAGCAGTTCTTC. It encodes CASSLVVTPYNEQFF.

This chain joins TRBV4-2 and TRBJ2-1; 8 bases line up with TRBD2. Germline CDR1 reads LGHNA; CDR2 reads YNFKEQ. The CDR3 contains 15 residues. V shed 0 bases and J 4 bases; nucleotides not matched to a gene: 2. Here the CDR3 DNA reads TGTGCCAGCAGCCAAGATCCGGGAGGGTACAATGAGCAGTTCTTC. Residues: CASSQDPGGYNEQFF.

The rearrangement joins TRBV28 to TRBJ1-3; D not certain. CDR1 MDHEN and CDR2 SYDVKM come from the germline V gene. The CDR3 is made up of 16 amino acids. V was trimmed by 2 bases and J by 0 bases, leaving 11 bases between them. For the CDR3, the DNA is TGTGCCAGCAGTTTAGTGTCAGATCTCTCTGGAAACACCATATATTTT. It translates to CASSLVSDLSGNTIYF.

V and J are TRBV10-3 and TRBJ2-1; weak D call: TRBD2 (5 bases). V lost 9 bases to trimming and J lost 0 bases, with 9 bases between them. Germline lookup yields CDR1 ENHRY and CDR2 SYGVKD. The CDR3 loop spans 13 amino acids. The CDR3, as DNA: TGTGCCATTACTAGAAGCTCCTACAATGAGCAGTTCTTC. Its protein is CAITRSSYNEQFF.

The chain links TRBV9 to TRBJ1-3, with 7 bases that match TRBD1. V gave up 0 bases and J gave up 3 bases; unmatched junction bases: 6. This CDR3 has 16 residues. CDR1 is SGDLS, CDR2 YYNGEE, per germline. CDR3 protein: CASSVDSGGIGNTIYF. For the CDR3, the DNA is TGTGCCAGCAGCGTAGACTCAGGGGGGATTGGAAACACCATATATTTT.

This clone was seen a single time. This chain joins TRBV7-2 and TRBJ1-5, with D perhaps matching TRBD1 (6 bases). Per the germline V gene, CDR1 is SGHTA and CDR2 is FQGNSA. The CDR3 totals 18 residues. V was pared by 5 bases and J by 1 base, with 21 bases between. The CDR3 bases are TGTGCCAGCAGCGCTTACCCACCCTTCACAGGGAGCAATCAGCCCCAGCATTTT. Translating it yields CASSAYPPFTGSNQPQHF.

This chain uses TRBV18 with TRBJ1-5; D is unresolved. CDR1 is KGHSH and CDR2 is LQKENI in the germline V gene. V gave up 3 bases and J gave up 6 bases, with 9 bases separating them. The CDR3 is 13 residues long. This CDR3 reads CASSPGSPQPQHF. For the CDR3, the DNA is TGTGCCAGCTCACCTGGATCACCTCAGCCCCAGCATTTT.

V and J are TRBV11-2 and TRBJ1-1, with a weak D call TRBD1 (5 bases). The germline CDR1 and CDR2 sequences are SGHAT and FQNNGV. The CDR3 consists of 16 residues. V lost 5 bases and J lost 4, with 20 bases in between. This CDR3 reads CASSRRLGGVATEAFF. For the CDR3, the DNA is TGTGCCAGCAGCAGAAGACTGGGAGGGGTGGCCACTGAAGCTTTCTTT.